Below, 14 T cell receptor beta chains from the same sample are listed, as sequenced in a study of monozygotic twins with inflammatory bowel disease. TCRdb derives one entry per CDR3 protein from the 5' RACE reads, leaving out DNA. Its listing shows fewer than 550,000 distinct CDR3 sequences. What was sequenced was blood. These receptors originate from a human donor with ulcerative colitis or Crohn's disease, or a healthy co-twin of an affected twin (not recorded which).

V usage is TRBV4-2 and J usage is TRBJ2-7. This CDR3 has 14 amino acids. CDR1 is LGHNA and CDR2 is YNFKEQ in the germline V gene. The CDR3 is CASAASSNPYEQYF.

This chain links TRBV5-5 with TRBJ2-1; TCRdb calls TRBD2, which cannot be checked without DNA. Germline V gene sequence: CDR1 SGHKS, CDR2 YYEKEE (reference sequence). The CDR3 sequence is 15 residues long. This CDR3 reads CASSLRALEDNEQFF.

The chain combines TRBV20-1 with TRBJ2-2. Germline loops: CDR1 DFQATT, CDR2 SNEGSKA (reference sequence). The CDR3 runs 15 residues. The CDR3 spells CSAQATGPNTGELFF.

V is TRBV19 and J is TRBJ1-5. Germline lookup yields CDR1 LNHDA and CDR2 SQIVND (reference sequence). This CDR3 is 17 amino acids long. CDR3 sequence: CASSIRAQPDSNQPQHF.

The V gene is TRBV6-2 or TRBV6-3, the J gene TRBJ1-5. There are 17 residues in the CDR3. The germline V gene encodes CDR1 MNHEY and CDR2 SVGEGT. CDR3 sequence: CASSQKGLQYGNQPQHF.

The chain recombines TRBV10-3 with TRBJ2-3. The germline gives CDR1 ENHRY, CDR2 SYGVKD. The CDR3 sequence is 13 residues long. The CDR3: CAIGTRMSDTQYF.

J is TRBJ2-2 and V is TRBV12-3 or TRBV12-4. This CDR3 has 16 residues. CDR3 sequence reads: CASSFTGRWGTGELFF.

CDR3: CASSLVGSQNPYEQYF. The V and J genes are TRBV7-9 and TRBJ2-7. The CDR3 is 16 residues long. Germline CDR1 and CDR2: SEHNR and FQNEAQ (reference sequence).

V usage is TRBV6-5 and J usage is TRBJ1-1; there is no DNA to check the TCRdb D call of TRBD1. CDR1 and CDR2 (germline): MNHEY, SVGAGI. CDR3 length: 15 residues. CDR3 sequence: CASSYSPGSDTEAFF.

The chain recombines TRBV2 with TRBJ2-2; TCRdb lists TRBD1, though no DNA is available to test this call. From germline, CDR1 is SNHLY and CDR2 FYNNEI. The CDR3 is made up of 14 amino acids. The CDR3 loop reads CASEGQGGTGELFF.

The chain uses TRBV5-1 and TRBJ2-7. The CDR3 totals 13 residues. CDR1 is SGHRS and CDR2 is YFSETQ in the germline V gene. The CDR3 sequence: CASSSAQGYEQYF.

This sequence joins TRBV7-9 and TRBJ1-1. This CDR3 comprises 11 residues. Germline V gene sequence: CDR1 SEHNR, CDR2 FQNEAQ (reference sequence). This CDR3 is CASSDPGEAFF.

The chain links TRBV11-2 to TRBJ2-1; TCRdb lists TRBD2, though no DNA is available to test this call. The CDR3 contains 17 residues. Germline V gene sequence: CDR1 SGHAT, CDR2 FQNNGV. This CDR3 is CASSSPPGAGGPGEQFF. The full variable domain, its missing parts supplied by reference TRBV11-2 and TRBJ2-1, is EAGVAQSPRYKIIEKRQSVAFWCNPISGHATLYWYQQILGQGPKLLIQFQNNGVVDDSQLPKDRFSAERLKGVDSTLKIQPAKLEDSAVYLCASSSPPGAGGPGEQFFGPGTRLTVL.

The chain couples TRBV29-1 to TRBJ2-7; TCRdb names TRBD1, which stays unverified in the absence of DNA. The CDR3 extends over 14 amino acids. Per the germline V gene, CDR1 is SQVTM and CDR2 is ANQGSEA. The CDR3 is CSVDSGTEPYEQYF.